This T cell receptor (beta chain) was recorded in a study of response to subunit inactivated influenza vaccine. The CDR3 consists of 15 residues. CDR1 DFQATT and CDR2 SNEGSKA come from the germline V gene (reference sequence). Trimming took off 3 bases at V and 0 bases at J, with 15 bases between the two ends. TCRdb redid the calling of the RT-PCR reads with MiXCR, one entry per CDR3 protein. This sample has more than 700,000 distinct CDR3 sequences; 21% occur once, and the top ten carry 10%. The receptor comes from a man aged 45 to 65 who received an inactivated influenza vaccine. The sequences come from PBMCs from blood, collected more than 4 days after vaccination. The genes are TRBV20-1 and TRBJ2-7; no clear D gene. In DNA form, the CDR3 reads TGCAGTGCTAGGAATGATGGAGCGAGCTCCTACGAGCAGTACTTC. It translates to CSARNDGASSYEQYF.